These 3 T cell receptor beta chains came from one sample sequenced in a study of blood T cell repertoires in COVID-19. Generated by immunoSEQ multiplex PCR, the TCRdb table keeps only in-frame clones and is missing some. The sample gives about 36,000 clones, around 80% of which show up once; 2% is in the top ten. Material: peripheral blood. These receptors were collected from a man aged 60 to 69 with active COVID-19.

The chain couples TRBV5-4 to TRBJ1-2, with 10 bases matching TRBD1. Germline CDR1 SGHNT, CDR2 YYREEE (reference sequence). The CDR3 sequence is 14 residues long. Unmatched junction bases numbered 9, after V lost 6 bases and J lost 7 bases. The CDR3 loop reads CASNPGQGRSGYTF. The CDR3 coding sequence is TGTGCCAGCAATCCGGGACAGGGGAGGAGTGGCTACACCTTC.

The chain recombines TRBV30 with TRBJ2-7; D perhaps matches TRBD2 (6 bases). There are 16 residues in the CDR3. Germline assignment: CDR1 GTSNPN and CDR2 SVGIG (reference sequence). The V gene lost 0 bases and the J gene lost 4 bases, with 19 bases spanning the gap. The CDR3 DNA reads TGTGCCTGGAGTGTATTGCGAGGGAAGCGGGCTTACGAGCAGTACTTC. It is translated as CAWSVLRGKRAYEQYF. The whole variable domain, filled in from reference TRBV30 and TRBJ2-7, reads SQTIHQWPATLVQPVGSPLSLECTVEGTSNPNLYWYRQAAGRGLQLLFYSVGIGQISSEVPQNLSASRPQDRQFILSSKKLLLSDSGFYLCAWSVLRGKRAYEQYFGPGTRLTVT.

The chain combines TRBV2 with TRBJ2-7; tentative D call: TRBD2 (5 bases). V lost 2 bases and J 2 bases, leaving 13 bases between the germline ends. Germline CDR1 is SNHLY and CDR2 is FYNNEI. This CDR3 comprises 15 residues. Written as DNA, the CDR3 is TGTGCCAGCAGTGAAAGATGGCAGCGGACCTACGAGCAGTACTTC. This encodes CASSERWQRTYEQYF.